The next 28 T cell receptor beta chains were all read from a single sample in a study of cytomegalovirus exposure and HLA in healthy donors. In the PCR, 60 Vbeta and 13 Jbeta primers were used. Method: immunoSEQ multiplex PCR; TCRdb's copy keeps in-frame clones and lacks some. The data hold about 110,000 clones, with less than 75% observed a single time. Sequencing input: PBMCs. These receptors originate from a woman aged 40-49 years in good health and CMV-seronegative.

The chain combines TRBV30 with TRBJ2-7, with 8 bases matching TRBD1. Germline CDR1 and CDR2: GTSNPN and SVGIG (reference sequence). The V and J ends lost 3 bases and 2 bases, in that order; junction bases with no gene match: 3. The CDR3 contains 13 residues. CDR3 nucleotide sequence: TGTGCCTGGAGACCGGACAGGGCCTACGAGCAGTACTTC. Translation: CAWRPDRAYEQYF.

The V call is TRBV7-6, the J call TRBJ2-7, with TRBD1 matching over 10 bases. Unmatched junction bases numbered 8, after V lost 3 bases and J lost 6 bases. CDR3 length equals 15 residues. The germline V gene has CDR1 SGHVS and CDR2 FNYEAQ. DNA of the CDR3: TGTGCCAGCAGCTTCTCCGGGACAGGGGCCGGCGAGCAGTACTTC. It translates to CASSFSGTGAGEQYF.

Regarding this clone: Germline and junction disagree at one end, which may indicate a read error. This chain uses TRBV15 with TRBJ2-7; the match to TRBD2 covers 12 bases. This CDR3 is built from 14 residues. Germline values: CDR1 LNHNV, CDR2 YYDKDF (reference sequence). In DNA form, the CDR3 reads TGTGCCACCAGGACTAGCGGGAGTTCCTGCGAGCAGTACTTC. This encodes CATRTSGSSCEQYF.

This chain connects TRBV19 to TRBJ2-2; tentatively, D is TRBD2 (6 bases). The CDR3 extends over 14 amino acids. Trimming removed 6 bases at V and 7 bases at J, with 15 bases between. CDR1 and CDR2 from the germline V gene are LNHDA and SQIVND (reference sequence). The DNA of the CDR3 is TGTGCCAGTAGCACGGAGGGTCTGAGCGGGGAGCTGTTTTTT. This encodes CASSTEGLSGELFF.

CDR3 nucleotides: TGTGCCAGCAGTCGGGGGGGCTTTATGAACACTGAAGCTTTCTTT. Encoded protein: CASSRGGFMNTEAFF. The chain joins TRBV27 to TRBJ1-1; TRBD1 is a possible D gene (6 bases). Trimming took 5 bases from V and 0 from J, leaving 13 bases between them. Germline CDR1 reads MNHEY; CDR2 reads SMNVEV (reference sequence). The CDR3 length is 15 residues.

The gene calls are TRBV30 and TRBJ1-1; 7 positions match TRBD1. CDR1 GTSNPN and CDR2 SVGIG come from the germline V gene (reference sequence). The CDR3 totals 15 residues. Trimming cost V 3 bases and J 1 base; bases outside gene matches: 8. The CDR3 region has the DNA TGTGCCTGGAGCGGCCCCCCAGGGGGGAACACTGAAGCTTTCTTT. This encodes CAWSGPPGGNTEAFF.

This chain connects TRBV7-3 to TRBJ2-7; a possible D gene is TRBD2 (5 bases). The CDR3 totals 13 residues. The V end was cut by 5 bases, the J end by 3 bases, with 11 bases between. CDR1 and CDR2 from the germline V gene are SGHTA and FQGTGA. CDR3: CASSPDEGYEQYF. The CDR3 coding sequence is TGTGCCAGCAGCCCTGACGAGGGCTACGAGCAGTACTTC.

This chain links TRBV9 with TRBJ2-3, with D possibly matching TRBD2 (5 bases). Between the trimmed V and J ends, which lost 3 bases and 0 bases, there was a span of 8 bases. This CDR3 has 14 residues. The germline CDR1 and CDR2 sequences are SGDLS and YYNGEE. The CDR3 reads CASSAASSTDTQYF. CDR3 DNA: TGTGCCAGCAGCGCGGCTAGCAGCACAGATACGCAGTATTTT.

The chain carries TRBV18 and TRBJ1-1; 8 nucleotides align to TRBD1. The CDR3 covers 16 residues. Germline V lookup: CDR1 KGHSH, CDR2 LQKENI. V was clipped by 4 bases and J by 6 bases; unmatched bases: 13. CDR3 coding DNA: TGTGCCAGCTCACGCCGGGACAGGCGATCGGGTGCTGAAGCTTTCTTT. Its protein is CASSRRDRRSGAEAFF.

This clone was counted between two and nine times. The chain has TRBV18 and TRBJ1-5, with D possibly TRBD1 on 5 matching bases. Germline lookup yields CDR1 KGHSH and CDR2 LQKENI. Trimming cost V 6 bases and J 9 bases, with 21 bases left between them. This CDR3 has 15 residues. CDR3 sequence: CASSVGQGGEWPQHF. In DNA, the CDR3 is TGTGCCAGCTCCGTGGGTCAGGGTGGCGAATGGCCCCAGCATTTT.

The chain is built from TRBV7-2 and TRBJ1-6; unclear D gene. The CDR3 has 15 residues. Deletions cut 6 bases from V and 10 bases from J, with 19 bases between. Per the germline V gene, CDR1 is SGHTA and CDR2 is FQGNSA. CDR3 bases: TGTGCCAGCAGGGTAGCGGGAGGCTTCGACTCACCCCTCCACTTT. Protein product: CASRVAGGFDSPLHF.

V usage is TRBV4-1 and J usage is TRBJ2-7; D is ambiguous. This CDR3 region has 15 residues. With 0 bases removed from V and 0 bases from J, the gap between germline ends came to 9 bases. Germline-derived CDR1 and CDR2 are MGHRA and YSYEKL. CDR3 in DNA: TGCGCCAGCAGCCAAGATCCAGGAAGCTCCTACGAGCAGTACTTC. It yields the protein CASSQDPGSSYEQYF.

Here the CDR3 reads CASKLGGNTEAFF. In DNA form, the CDR3 reads TGTGCCAGCAAGTTGGGGGGTAACACTGAAGCTTTCTTT. The rearrangement links TRBV11-2 to TRBJ1-1; a possible D gene is TRBD1 (5 bases). CDR3 length: 13 residues. Germline V gives CDR1 SGHAT, CDR2 FQNNGV. V was cut by 7 bases and J by 2 bases, with 11 bases left in between. Looking up the rest from reference TRBV11-2 and TRBJ1-1 gives the full variable domain: EAGVAQSPRYKIIEKRQSVAFWCNPISGHATLYWYQQILGQGPKLLIQFQNNGVVDDSQLPKDRFSAERLKGVDSTLKIQPAKLEDSAVYLCASKLGGNTEAFFGQGTRLTVV.

The chain combines TRBV5-1 with TRBJ2-7; a weak D match, TRBD2 (7 bases). The V end was cut by 0 bases, the J end by 5 bases, with 30 bases between. Germline loops: CDR1 SGHRS, CDR2 YFSETQ. The CDR3 is 20 amino acids. DNA for the CDR3: TGCGCCAGCAGCTTGGCCGAATTGAGGGGGGGGGCCTCTCTCAGGAACGAGCAGTACTTC. Translated: CASSLAELRGGASLRNEQYF.

This CDR3 reads CASSFLSHHTF. DNA of the CDR3: TGTGCCAGCAGCTTCCTGAGCCACCACACCTTC. The chain uses TRBV5-4 and TRBJ1-2; no definite D call. The CDR3 totals 11 residues. The germline V gene has CDR1 SGHNT and CDR2 YYREEE (reference sequence). Between the trimmed V and J ends, which lost 2 bases and 12 bases, there was a span of 11 bases.

As regards this clone: Its ends do not fully match the called genes, so a read error is possible. The rearrangement links TRBV7-9 to TRBJ2-7; 9 positions agree with TRBD1. Germline V gene sequence: CDR1 SEHNR, CDR2 FQNEAQ (reference sequence). CDR3 size: 17 residues. CDR3 nucleotide sequence: TGTTCCAGCAGCTTAGTGCCGGGACAGGGACTTTCCTACGAGCAGTACTTC. This translates into CSSSLVPGQGLSYEQYF.

The rearrangement joins TRBV6-5 to TRBJ2-5; TRBD1 might be the D (5 bases). Germline V gene data show CDR1 as MNHEY and CDR2 as SVGAGI. The length of the CDR3 is 15 residues. Between the trimmed V and J ends, which lost 2 bases and 5 bases, there was a span of 15 bases. The CDR3 bases are TGTGCCAGCAGTTACAATCTTAGGGGTCTGGAGACCCAGTACTTC. Amino acids: CASSYNLRGLETQYF.

This clone was observed a handful of times. The rearrangement joins TRBV11-3 to TRBJ1-5; D ambiguous. CDR3 length: 15 amino acids. Germline assignment: CDR1 SGHNT and CDR2 YENEEA. V lost 3 bases, J lost 0 bases, and 9 bases lay in between. The CDR3 protein is CASSFSNSSNQPQHF. The CDR3 bases are TGTGCCAGCAGCTTTAGTAACAGTAGCAATCAGCCCCAGCATTTT. The variable domain in full, with the rest retrieved from reference TRBV11-3 and TRBJ1-5, is EAGVVQSPRYKIIEKKQPVAFWCNPISGHNTLYWYLQNLGQGPELLIRYENEEAVDDSQLPKDRFSAERLKGVDSTLKIQPAELGDSAVYLCASSFSNSSNQPQHFGDGTRLSIL.

V is TRBV7-6 and J is TRBJ2-1, with 11 nucleotides matching TRBD2. V was pared by 6 bases and J by 6 bases, with 7 bases of the junction left unmatched. The CDR3 is made up of 15 amino acids. The germline V gene encodes CDR1 SGHVS and CDR2 FNYEAQ. CDR3 coding DNA: TGTGCCAGCAGACCAACTAGCGGGAGTTTCAATGAGCAGTTCTTC. Translating gives CASRPTSGSFNEQFF.

A few counts support this clone. This chain joins TRBV4-3 and TRBJ1-4; D is possibly TRBD1 (5 bases). V dropped 1 base and J dropped 10 bases, with 19 bases sitting between them. Germline assignment: CDR1 LGHNA and CDR2 YSLEER. This CDR3 spans 16 amino acids. CDR3 DNA: TGCGCCAGCAGCCAAGCCGGGCCACCCGGGGGGGGAAAACTGTTTTTT. Its translation is CASSQAGPPGGGKLFF.

V and J are TRBV6-6 and TRBJ2-3; D ambiguous. Germline V gives CDR1 MNHNY, CDR2 SVGAGI (reference sequence). The CDR3 spans 16 residues. The V end was cut by 6 bases, the J end by 1 base, with 17 bases between. CDR3 region: CASSPKSATGTDTQYF. The CDR3, as DNA: TGTGCCAGCAGCCCTAAGTCCGCTACGGGCACAGATACGCAGTATTTT.

The chain is built from TRBV7-6 and TRBJ1-6; a weak D match, TRBD1 (6 bases). The CDR3 has 15 residues. V lost 5 bases and J 4 bases, leaving 12 bases between the germline ends. Germline V gene data show CDR1 as SGHVS and CDR2 as FNYEAQ. CDR3 sequence: CASSKTGAYNSPLHF. The CDR3 DNA is TGTGCCAGCAGCAAGACAGGAGCATATAATTCACCCCTCCACTTT.

The V and J genes are TRBV9 and TRBJ1-1; 8 bases map to TRBD1. The CDR3 totals 15 residues. J gave up 6 bases and V 3 bases, and 10 bases lay outside the gene matches. Looked up from germline, CDR1 is SGDLS and CDR2 is YYNGEE. CDR3 nucleotide sequence: TGTGCCAGCAGCGCTCAGACCGGACAGGGCCCTGAAGCTTTCTTT. It codes for CASSAQTGQGPEAFF.

V and J are TRBV7-2 and TRBJ1-5; D uncertain. CDR1 is SGHTA and CDR2 is FQGNSA in the germline V gene. The CDR3 is 13 amino acids. V lost 0 bases and J 11 bases, leaving 11 bases between the germline ends. The CDR3 protein is CASSLALEGAQHF. Written as DNA, the CDR3 is TGTGCCAGCAGCTTAGCGTTGGAGGGTGCCCAGCATTTT.

The J gene is TRBJ2-1, the V gene TRBV11-2; D is uncertain. This CDR3 spans 12 amino acids. Deletions cut 5 bases from V and 8 bases from J, with 10 bases between. Germline V CDR1 and CDR2: SGHAT, FQNNGV. The CDR3 spells CASSPSYDEQFF. DNA for the CDR3: TGTGCCAGCAGCCCCAGTTATGATGAGCAGTTCTTC.

This clone was seen only once. A read error may account for a junction end that differs from germline. The chain combines TRBV7-9 with TRBJ2-2; 8 bases agree with TRBD1. CDR3 length equals 16 residues. CDR1 SEHNR and CDR2 FQNEAQ come from the germline V gene (reference sequence). The CDR3 nucleotides read TGTTCCAGCAGCCCCTGGTTGGACAGGGCCACCGGGGAGCTGTTTTTT. It specifies CSSSPWLDRATGELFF.

The chain links TRBV7-3 to TRBJ2-1; 8 bases match TRBD2. The CDR3 totals 16 residues. The J segment lost 6 bases and the V segment lost 5 bases, leaving 12 bases of the junction unmatched. In germline, CDR1 is SGHTA, CDR2 FQGTGA. CDR3 sequence (DNA): TGTGCCAGCAGCCCTGGAGGGGCGGGAGGCCTCAATGAGCAGTTCTTC. Amino acids: CASSPGGAGGLNEQFF.

The gene calls are TRBV4-3 and TRBJ2-2; no reliable D call. The CDR3 runs 18 residues. The V and J ends lost 1 base and 3 bases respectively, with 18 bases between them. Germline V gene data show CDR1 as LGHNA and CDR2 as YSLEER. DNA of the CDR3: TGCGCCAGCAGCCAAGCGTTTTGGCGCTTCGGGTACACCGGGGAGCTGTTTTTT. Translated: CASSQAFWRFGYTGELFF.